The entry below describes one T cell receptor (beta chain). The germline CDR1 and CDR2 sequences are MNHEY and SVGAGI. This CDR3 contains 15 residues. Trimming at V came to 0 bases and at J to 4 bases, leaving 4 bases not matched to a gene. These data originate in a study of T cell responses to AZD1222 COVID-19 vaccine. The table came from immunoSEQ multiplex PCR; TCRdb's copy has only in-frame clones and leaves some out. This sample has fewer than 120,000 clones, with less than 95% found just once. The receptor comes from an adult who received the AZD1222 COVID-19 vaccine. Sequenced material: peripheral blood, taken 28 days after the second AZD1222 dose. V is TRBV6-5 and J is TRBJ2-7, with 9 nucleotides matching TRBD2. CDR3 region: CASSYSIAGVYEQYF. CDR3 DNA: TGTGCCAGCAGTTACTCGATAGCGGGAGTTTACGAGCAGTACTTC.